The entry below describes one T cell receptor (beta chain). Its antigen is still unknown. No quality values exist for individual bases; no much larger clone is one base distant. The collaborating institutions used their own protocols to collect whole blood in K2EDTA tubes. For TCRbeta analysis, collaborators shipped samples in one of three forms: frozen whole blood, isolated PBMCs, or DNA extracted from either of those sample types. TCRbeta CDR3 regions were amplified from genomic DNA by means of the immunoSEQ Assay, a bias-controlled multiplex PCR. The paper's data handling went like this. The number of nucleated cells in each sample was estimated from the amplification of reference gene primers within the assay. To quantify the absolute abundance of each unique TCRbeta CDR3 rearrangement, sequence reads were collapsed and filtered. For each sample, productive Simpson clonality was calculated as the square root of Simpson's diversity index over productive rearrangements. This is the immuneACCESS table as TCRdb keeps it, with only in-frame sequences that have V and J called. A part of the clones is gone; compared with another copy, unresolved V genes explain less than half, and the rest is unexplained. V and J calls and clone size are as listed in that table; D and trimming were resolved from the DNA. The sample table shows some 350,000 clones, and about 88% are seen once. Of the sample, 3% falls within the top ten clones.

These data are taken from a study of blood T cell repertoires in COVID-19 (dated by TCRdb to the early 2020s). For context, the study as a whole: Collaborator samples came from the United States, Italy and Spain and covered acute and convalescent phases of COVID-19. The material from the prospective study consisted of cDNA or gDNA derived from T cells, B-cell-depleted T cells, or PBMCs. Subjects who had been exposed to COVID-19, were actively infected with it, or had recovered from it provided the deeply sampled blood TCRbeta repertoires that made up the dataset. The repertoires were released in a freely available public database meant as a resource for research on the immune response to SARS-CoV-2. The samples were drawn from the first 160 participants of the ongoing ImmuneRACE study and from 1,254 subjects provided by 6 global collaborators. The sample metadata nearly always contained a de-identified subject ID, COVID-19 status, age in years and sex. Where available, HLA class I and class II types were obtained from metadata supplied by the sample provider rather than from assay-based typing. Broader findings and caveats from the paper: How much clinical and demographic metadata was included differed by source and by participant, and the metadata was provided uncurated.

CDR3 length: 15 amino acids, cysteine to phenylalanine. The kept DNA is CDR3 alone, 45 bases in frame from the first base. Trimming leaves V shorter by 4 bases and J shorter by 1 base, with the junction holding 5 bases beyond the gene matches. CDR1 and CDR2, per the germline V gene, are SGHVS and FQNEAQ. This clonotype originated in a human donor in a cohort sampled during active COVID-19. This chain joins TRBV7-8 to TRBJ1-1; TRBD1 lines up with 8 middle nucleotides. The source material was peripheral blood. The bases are TGTGCCAGCAGCTCGACCGGGACAGGGAACACTGAAGCTTTCTTT. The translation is CASSSTGTGNTEAFF.